The next 17 T cell receptor beta chains were all read from a single sample in a study of CD8 T cells in Susac syndrome. Random hexamers were used to reverse transcribe 0.5 to 1 ug of RNA. TCRdb re-analysed the immunoSEQ multiplex PCR reads in MiXCR, keeping a single row per CDR3 protein. The sample gives some 190,000 distinct CDR3 sequences, almost 96% of which show up once; 0.093% is in the top ten. Sequencing used CD4+ T cells from PBMCs. These receptors were collected from a human donor with multiple sclerosis.

The chain is built from TRBV29-1 and TRBJ2-1, with 7 bases that match TRBD1. Per germline, CDR1 SQVTM and CDR2 ANQGSEA. The CDR3 extends over 14 amino acids. Unmatched junction bases numbered 15, after V lost 7 bases and J lost 9 bases. For the CDR3, the DNA is TGCAGCGCCGGCGGAGAGGGGGCCTTGAGTGAGCAGTTCTTC. It specifies CSAGGEGALSEQFF.

This chain connects TRBV20-1 to TRBJ2-5; 7 positions match TRBD2. The CDR3 totals 14 residues. CDR1 DFQATT and CDR2 SNEGSKA come from the germline V gene (reference sequence). The ends lost 3 bases at V and 2 bases at J; junction bases unmatched: 6. The CDR3 loop is CSASLAGVQETQYF. DNA of the CDR3: TGCAGTGCTAGTCTGGCGGGAGTTCAAGAGACCCAGTACTTC.

This chain uses TRBV12-3 or TRBV12-4 with TRBJ2-1, with 12 bases aligning to TRBD2. The CDR3 extends over 16 amino acids. Unmatched junction bases numbered 4, after V lost 5 bases and J lost 2 bases. CDR3 residues: CASSPSSGGAYNEQFF. In nucleotides, the CDR3 is TGTGCCAGCAGTCCCTCTAGCGGGGGGGCCTACAATGAGCAGTTCTTC.

This sequence joins TRBV7-9 and TRBJ2-1, with 7 bases lining up with TRBD1. V gave up 5 bases and J gave up 13 bases; unmatched junction bases: 5. CDR1 is SEHNR and CDR2 is FQNEAQ in the germline V gene (reference sequence). This CDR3 spans 11 amino acids. CDR3 region: CASSQQGVQFF. The CDR3 DNA sequence: TGTGCCAGCAGCCAGCAGGGGGTTCAGTTCTTC.

The V call is TRBV4-2, the J call TRBJ1-1; D not certain. This CDR3 contains 19 residues. The germline V gene encodes CDR1 LGHNA and CDR2 YNFKEQ. The V gene lost 4 bases and the J gene lost 2 bases, with 26 bases spanning the gap. This chain's CDR3 is CASSLRNSGPFPLNTEAFF. DNA of the CDR3: TGTGCCAGCAGCCTCCGAAACAGTGGTCCCTTCCCCCTTAACACTGAAGCTTTCTTT.

This sequence joins TRBV20-1 and TRBJ2-5; TRBD2 agrees at 9 bases. Germline lookup yields CDR1 DFQATT and CDR2 SNEGSKA (reference sequence). The CDR3 extends over 16 amino acids. The J segment lost 5 bases and the V segment lost 0 bases, leaving 10 bases of the junction unmatched. CDR3 sequence: CSARDPTRGGWETQYF. CDR3 coding DNA: TGCAGTGCTAGAGATCCCACGCGGGGGGGCTGGGAGACCCAGTACTTC.

The genes are TRBV5-4 and TRBJ2-3, with 9 bases matching TRBD2. Germline loops: CDR1 SGHNT, CDR2 YYREEE (reference sequence). J lost 5 bases, V lost 1 base, and 5 bases had no gene match. The CDR3 is 15 amino acids. The CDR3 DNA is TGTGCCAGCAGCTTGCCGAGCGGGGGGTTAGATACGCAGTATTTT. This gives the protein CASSLPSGGLDTQYF.

With regard to this clonotype: An end of the junction does not agree with germline; a read error may underlie this. This chain uses TRBV7-7 with TRBJ2-7; D unresolved. The CDR3 is made up of 14 amino acids. Looked up from germline, CDR1 is SSHAT and CDR2 is FNYEAQ (reference sequence). The CDR3 region has the DNA TGTGCTAGCAGCTCTTCCCCCAGTTCCTACGAGCAGTACTTC. Translated: CASSSSPSSYEQYF.

This rearrangement joins TRBV20-1 to TRBJ2-5; 11 bases match TRBD1. V was pared by 6 bases and J by 3 bases, with 9 bases of the junction left unmatched. The CDR3 has 15 residues. CDR1 is DFQATT and CDR2 is SNEGSKA in the germline V gene (reference sequence). CDR3 bases: TGCAGTGCAAACGGACAGGGGGCGTCAGAAGAGACCCAGTACTTC. This sequence encodes CSANGQGASEETQYF.

This sequence joins TRBV5-4 and TRBJ2-3; the match to TRBD2 covers 9 bases. V shed 2 bases and J 1 base; nucleotides not matched to a gene: 5. The germline V gene encodes CDR1 SGHNT and CDR2 YYREEE (reference sequence). There are 16 residues in the CDR3. DNA of the CDR3: TGTGCCAGCAGCTTATACTTAGCGGGGGGCACAGATACGCAGTATTTT. Its protein is CASSLYLAGGTDTQYF.

The chain combines TRBV5-1 with TRBJ2-2; the D is unclear. This CDR3 has 16 amino acids. Looked up from germline, CDR1 is SGHRS and CDR2 is YFSETQ. V was trimmed by 3 bases and J by 7 bases, leaving 19 bases between them. The DNA for the CDR3 is TGCGCCAGCAGCTCCTCCAGCGCAGGAGCTGACGGGGAGCTGTTTTTT. It yields the protein CASSSSSAGADGELFF. Looking up the rest from reference TRBV5-1 and TRBJ2-2 gives the full variable domain: KAGVTQTPRYLIKTRGQQVTLSCSPISGHRSVSWYQQTPGQGLQFLFEYFSETQRNKGNFPGRFSGRQFSNSRSEMNVSTLELGDSALYLCASSSSSAGADGELFFGEGSRLTVL.

This chain connects TRBV20-1 to TRBJ2-5; 9 bases are a match to TRBD2. From germline, CDR1 is DFQATT and CDR2 SNEGSKA (reference sequence). This CDR3 has 15 amino acids. J lost 5 bases, V lost 0 bases, and 7 bases had no gene match. This CDR3 reads CSARDSRGGLETQYF. CDR3 nucleotide sequence: TGCAGTGCTAGAGATTCGCGGGGGGGCCTCGAGACCCAGTACTTC.

The table lists this clonotype with a few counts. The genes are TRBV14 and TRBJ2-3, with TRBD2 matching 8 bases. The CDR3 totals 16 residues. Germline V gives CDR1 SGHDN, CDR2 FVKESK. Trimming at V came to 0 bases and at J to 3 bases, leaving 5 bases not matched to a gene. The CDR3 here is CASSQDRGGATDTQYF. CDR3 nucleotides: TGTGCCAGCAGCCAAGATCGGGGGGGGGCAACAGATACGCAGTATTTT.

This sequence joins TRBV12-3 or TRBV12-4 and TRBJ1-5; D gene uncertain. This CDR3 comprises 12 residues. V lost 8 bases and J lost 1, with 6 bases in between. CDR3 sequence reads: CASGSSNQPQHF. The CDR3 nucleotides are TGTGCCAGCGGTTCAAGCAATCAGCCCCAGCATTTT.

J is TRBJ2-5 and V is TRBV20-1; D remains ambiguous. The CDR3 is 11 residues long. CDR1 is DFQATT, CDR2 SNEGSKA, per germline (reference sequence). The V end lost 4 bases, the J end lost 2 bases, and 5 bases lay between the germline ends. CDR3 in amino acids: CSATTQETQYF. For the CDR3, the DNA is TGCAGTGCTACAACGCAAGAGACCCAGTACTTC.

The genes are TRBV12-3 or TRBV12-4 and TRBJ1-2, with D possibly matching TRBD1 (6 bases). This CDR3 comprises 13 residues. With 6 bases removed from V and 4 bases from J, the gap between germline ends came to 12 bases. CDR3 in amino acids: CASRTGQRYGYTF. The CDR3 DNA sequence: TGTGCCAGCAGAACCGGACAGCGCTATGGCTACACCTTC.

The chain is built from TRBV15 and TRBJ1-1; D unresolved. The germline V gene has CDR1 LNHNV and CDR2 YYDKDF (reference sequence). CDR3 size: 15 residues. Trimming took 1 base from V and 0 from J, leaving 9 bases between them. CDR3 protein: CATSRVRHMNTEAFF. In DNA, the CDR3 is TGTGCCACCAGCAGAGTAAGGCATATGAACACTGAAGCTTTCTTT.